A selection of T cell receptor beta chains follows, all from one sample in a study of T cell responses to AZD1222 COVID-19 vaccine. Only in-frame clones appear in the TCRdb table, and some are missing; sequencing was by immunoSEQ multiplex PCR. Altogether tens of thousands of clones are present, 80% to 95% being singletons, with the ten largest covering roughly 3%. The sample was peripheral blood, taken 28 days after the second AZD1222 dose. The origin of the receptors is an adult who received the AZD1222 COVID-19 vaccine. Both conserved end residues are part of each CDR3. Each record gives: J gene, clone size, V gene, D gene, CDR3 DNA, CDR3 protein. The D gene is left open where the match is weak. Expanded clones get a size class; other rows say once, few or many, or leave the size out.

TRBJ2-7,-,TRBV5-6,TRBD1,TGTGCCAGCAGCTTACCGGGACAGGGGCTATACGAGCAGTACTTC,CASSLPGQGLYEQYF
TRBJ2-1,-,TRBV15,-,TGTGCCACCAGCAGAGGGGACTTTTCGGACATTTTTAACAATGAGCAGTTCTTC,CATSRGDFSDIFNNEQFF
TRBJ2-1,-,TRBV4-1,-,TGCGCCAGCAGCCAAGATAGCGCAGTTGACAATGAGCAGTTCTTC,CASSQDSAVDNEQFF
TRBJ1-3,-,TRBV2,-,TGTGCCAGCAGTCAAACGGATTCTGGAAACACCATATATTTT,CASSQTDSGNTIYF
TRBJ2-1,-,TRBV6-5,TRBD2,TGTGCCAGCAGTTACGGGACTAGCGTCTACAATGAGCAGTTCTTC,CASSYGTSVYNEQFF
TRBJ1-6,-,TRBV10-2,TRBD1,TGCGCCAGCAGTTTGGACAGGGGGGCCTATAATTCACCCCTCCACTTT,CASSLDRGAYNSPLHF
TRBJ1-1,once,TRBV7-8,-,TGTGCCAGCAGCTTAGCCCTGTGGGACCCCTATAATAGCGGCACTGAAGCTTTCTTT,CASSLALWDPYNSGTEAFF
TRBJ2-1,-,TRBV27,-,TGTGCCAGCAGTTTATCGCTCGGGGGGCCCTCTGAGCAGTTCTTC,CASSLSLGGPSEQFF
TRBJ1-4,-,TRBV6-6,-,TGTGCCAGCAGCATTAATGAAAAACTGTTTTTT,CASSINEKLFF
TRBJ1-2,few,TRBV6-1,-,TGTGCCAGCAGTGAAGAATATGGCTACACCTTC,CASSEEYGYTF
TRBJ2-1,-,TRBV27,TRBD2,TGTGCCAGCAGCCAAGGGCCCCAACTAGCGGGGGGGCCGGGCAATGAGCAGTTCTTC,CASSQGPQLAGGPGNEQFF
TRBJ1-2,-,TRBV6-5,TRBD1,TGTGCCAGCAGGGAGGAGGGACAGGGGGGCTTC,CASREEGQGGF
TRBJ2-1,once,TRBV5-1,-,TGCGCCAGCAGCTCCGGACTGGGAAACTACAATGAGCAGTTCTTC,CASSSGLGNYNEQFF
TRBJ2-7,-,TRBV9,TRBD1,TGTGCCAGCAGCGCGACCGGGACAGGGGTTTACGAGCAGTACTTC,CASSATGTGVYEQYF
TRBJ1-3,-,TRBV2,-,TGTGCCAGCAGCCCCCCCCACGGGGTCCGAAACACCATATATTTT,CASSPPHGVRNTIYF
TRBJ1-1,-,TRBV11-2,-,TGTGCCAGCAGCTCCCCGCCGGTGAACACTGAAGCTTTCTTT,CASSSPPVNTEAFF
TRBJ1-1,-,TRBV15,TRBD1,TGTGCCACCAGCAGAGCAACAGGGGTGGACACTGAAGCTTTCTTT,CATSRATGVDTEAFF
TRBJ1-2,-,TRBV6-5,-,TGTGCCAGCAACCTTTTTGGGAAAGGGTACGGCTACACCTTC,CASNLFGKGYGYTF
TRBJ2-7,-,TRBV20-1,-,TGCAGTGCTAGAGGGGCAAACGAGCAGTACTTC,CSARGANEQYF
TRBJ2-3,-,TRBV4-1,TRBD2,TGCGCCAGCAGTGGATCTGGCGGGGGGCCAGATACGCAGTATTTT,CASSGSGGGPDTQYF
TRBJ1-3,-,TRBV6-5,-,TGTGCCAGCAGCCGGGCCCCCCGTGGAGGAAACACCATATATTTT,CASSRAPRGGNTIYF
TRBJ2-7,-,TRBV2,-,TGTGCCAGCAACAGGGAACCCTACGAGCAGTACTTC,CASNREPYEQYF
TRBJ2-2,-,TRBV28,-,TGTGCCAGCAGTCCACCGCAGGACACCGGGGAGCTGTTTTTT,CASSPPQDTGELFF
TRBJ1-4,-,TRBV19,-,TGTGCCAGTAGTAAGGGGTTAACTAATGAAAAACTGTTTTTT,CASSKGLTNEKLFF
TRBJ2-7,-,TRBV11-2,-,TGTGCCAGCAGCTTAGATCTATGGCAGGGTGGCTACGAGCAGTACTTC,CASSLDLWQGGYEQYF
TRBJ2-1,-,TRBV5-4,TRBD2,TGTGCCAGCAGGTCTAGCGGGGCCCGAGGGGGGCAGTTCTTC,CASRSSGARGGQFF
TRBJ2-3,-,TRBV7-3,TRBD2,TGTGCCAGCAGCTTAACGCCTCTCGGACTAGCGGGGGTGACCCACACAGATACGCAGTATTTT,CASSLTPLGLAGVTHTDTQYF
TRBJ1-5,-,TRBV5-8,-,TGTGCCAGCAGCCCTCCCTGGCAGCCCCAGCATTTT,CASSPPWQPQHF
TRBJ2-5,-,TRBV2,-,TGTGCCAGCAGACGGGCATCCCCCCAAGAGACCCAGTACTTC,CASRRASPQETQYF
TRBJ2-7,-,TRBV5-1,-,TGCGCCAGCAGCTTAGGGACGGACACCTCCTACGAGCAGTACTTC,CASSLGTDTSYEQYF
TRBJ1-5,few,TRBV30,TRBD1,TGTGCCTGGAGTCCACAGGGGGCCCACCTTAGCAATCAGCCCCAGCATTTT,CAWSPQGAHLSNQPQHF
TRBJ2-5,-,TRBV7-2,-,TGTGCCAGCAGCTTCGCGGAAAAAGGGACCCAGTACTTC,CASSFAEKGTQYF
TRBJ1-1,-,TRBV28,-,TGTGCCAGCAGTTTAGAGGGGGAGGACACTGAAGCTTTCTTT,CASSLEGEDTEAFF
TRBJ1-5,-,TRBV6-1,-,TGTGCCAGCAGTGAATACGGGGGGATGCCCAATCAGCCCCAGCATTTT,CASSEYGGMPNQPQHF
TRBJ2-1,-,TRBV27,TRBD2,TGTGCCAGCAGGACATCTAGCGGGGTACTCCGTGAGCAGTTCTTC,CASRTSSGVLREQFF
TRBJ1-4,-,TRBV27,-,TGTGCCAGCAGCGAGACGCGAGCAACTAATGAAAAACTGTTTTTT,CASSETRATNEKLFF
TRBJ1-5,-,TRBV6-6,-,TGTGCCAGCAGTTACTCATCTAGCAATCAGCCCCAGCATTTT,CASSYSSSNQPQHF
TRBJ1-4,-,TRBV2,-,TGTGCCAGCAGTGAAATGGGACGGACAACTAATGAAAAACTGTTTTTT,CASSEMGRTTNEKLFF
TRBJ1-6,-,TRBV3-1/TRBV3-2,-,TGTGCCAGCAGCGAGGGGTACCATTCACCCCTCCACTTT,CASSEGYHSPLHF
TRBJ2-1,-,TRBV27,-,TGTGCCAGCAGTACTCCCGCCTACAATGAGCAGTTCTTC,CASSTPAYNEQFF
TRBJ1-2,-,TRBV6-6,TRBD1,TGTGCCAGCAGTGCGCAGGGGGCGTTCTATGGCTACACCTTC,CASSAQGAFYGYTF
TRBJ1-5,-,TRBV6-5,-,TGTGCCAGCAGTTACTCGGGGAAAGCTAGCAATCAGCCCCAGCATTTT,CASSYSGKASNQPQHF
TRBJ2-7,-,TRBV3-1/TRBV3-2,TRBD1,TGTGCCAGCAGCCGAGCCCTGGGACAGGCTATATACGAGCAGTACTTC,CASSRALGQAIYEQYF
TRBJ1-2,-,TRBV11-3,TRBD1,TGTGCCAGCAGCTTAAGACAGGGAAGGGACTATGGCTACACCTTC,CASSLRQGRDYGYTF
TRBJ1-2,few,TRBV9,TRBD1,TGTGCCAGCAGCGTAGTAGGGTCAGGACAGGCAGTAGTCGATGGCTACACCTTC,CASSVVGSGQAVVDGYTF